The 16 T cell receptor beta chains below were found in one sample sequenced in a study of post-analysis software for immune sequencing data (dated by TCRdb to the mid-2010s). Study-wide findings and limitations: Patients showed significantly higher frequencies than controls for several TRBV segments, among them TRBV5-6, TRBV5-1 and TRBV20-1.

Libraries were built with PCR. The run used an Illumina HiSeq 2500. To reduce PCR and sequencing biases, unique molecular identifiers were incorporated into the TCR beta cDNA libraries. TCRdb reworked the public reads: Q25 trimming with fastp, MiXCR clone assembly, productive beta chains retained. Rows with one shared CDR3 protein collapse into an entry with the most common genes and DNA. The sample has about 500,000 distinct CDR3 sequences on record, roughly 46% of them singletons. The ten largest clones add up to over 10% of the sample. No cognate antigen is known for these TCRs. Sequences were obtained from blood. Source of these receptors: a girl between 10 and 17 years old with multiple sclerosis.

J is TRBJ1-2 and V is TRBV6-5; the match to TRBD1 covers 12 bases. V lost 5 bases and J lost 10; bases outside the gene matches: 2. The germline V gene has CDR1 MNHEY and CDR2 SVGAGI. The CDR3 consists of 12 residues. The CDR3 region has the DNA TGTGCCAGCAGTCAGGGACAGGGGGCCTACACCTTC. This sequence encodes CASSQGQGAYTF.

The rearrangement links TRBV27 to TRBJ2-1; possible D gene TRBD2, 6 bases. CDR1 and CDR2 (germline): MNHEY, SMNVEV (reference sequence). This CDR3 is 16 amino acids long. V lost 3 bases and J lost 8, with 20 bases in between. The CDR3 DNA sequence: TGTGCCAGCAGTTTGTCCGGCCCACGGGCTAGCGATGAGCAGTTCTTC. It codes for CASSLSGPRASDEQFF.

CDR3 nucleotides: TGCAGTGCTCGCCGACAGAACCTCAACCAAGAGACCCAGTACTTC. Amino acids: CSARRQNLNQETQYF. The chain is built from TRBV20-1 and TRBJ2-5; tentative D call: TRBD1 (5 bases). Germline-derived CDR1 and CDR2 are DFQATT and SNEGSKA (reference sequence). The CDR3 is made up of 15 amino acids. The V end was cut by 5 bases, the J end by 0 bases, with 16 bases between.

The chain carries TRBV5-5 and TRBJ2-5; 7 bases line up with TRBD1. The CDR3 sequence is 14 residues long. The ends lost 4 bases at V and 2 bases at J; junction bases unmatched: 5. Germline V gene sequence: CDR1 SGHKS, CDR2 YYEKEE (reference sequence). The CDR3 spells CASSNPGQQETQYF. CDR3 in DNA: TGTGCCAGCAGCAATCCGGGACAGCAAGAGACCCAGTACTTC.

The gene calls are TRBV30 and TRBJ2-3; D is undetermined. The CDR3 has 14 amino acids. Trimming took off 0 bases at V and 2 bases at J, with 9 bases between the two ends. Germline lookup yields CDR1 GTSNPN and CDR2 SVGIG (reference sequence). The CDR3 nucleotides read TGTGCCTGGAGTGTCAAACTAAACACAGATACGCAGTATTTT. This codes for CAWSVKLNTDTQYF. The full variable domain, its missing parts supplied by reference TRBV30 and TRBJ2-3, is SQTIHQWPATLVQPVGSPLSLECTVEGTSNPNLYWYRQAAGRGLQLLFYSVGIGQISSEVPQNLSASRPQDRQFILSSKKLLLSDSGFYLCAWSVKLNTDTQYFGPGTRLTVL.

The J gene is TRBJ2-1, the V gene TRBV30, with 7 bases that match TRBD2. CDR1 is GTSNPN, CDR2 SVGIG, per germline (reference sequence). The V gene end was trimmed by 2 bases and the J gene end by 2 bases; junction bases not matched to a gene: 3. This CDR3 is 14 amino acids long. The CDR3 here is CAWSLAATYNEQFF. The CDR3 DNA reads TGTGCCTGGAGTCTAGCGGCTACCTACAATGAGCAGTTCTTC.

The V call is TRBV24-1, the J call TRBJ2-1; D is tentatively TRBD1 or TRBD2 (7 bases each). Germline V gene lookup returns CDR1 KGHDR and CDR2 SFDVKD. The CDR3 is 16 amino acids. The V end lost 4 bases, the J end lost 4 bases, and 16 bases lay between the germline ends. DNA of the CDR3: TGTGCCACCAGTGAAGCGGGACAGACTTCTTACAATGAGCAGTTCTTC. It is translated as CATSEAGQTSYNEQFF.

The rearrangement joins TRBV28 to TRBJ1-2; no clear D. This CDR3 is 18 amino acids long. The V end lost 4 bases, the J end lost 0 bases, and 21 bases lay between the germline ends. Germline values: CDR1 MDHEN, CDR2 SYDVKM. The CDR3 region has the DNA TGTGCCAGCAGTTGGCCGGGAGGGAGACCCCCCTCTAACTATGGCTACACCTTC. It is translated as CASSWPGGRPPSNYGYTF.

This clonotype appeared a few times. V gene TRBV20-1 combines with J gene TRBJ1-2; unclear D gene. Germline CDR1 DFQATT, CDR2 SNEGSKA (reference sequence). V lost 0 bases and J 8 bases, leaving 16 bases between the germline ends. CDR3 size: 14 residues. The CDR3 here is CSARDRSRAGGYTF. CDR3 DNA sequence: TGCAGTGCTAGAGATCGGTCCCGGGCAGGCGGCTACACCTTC.

The chain recombines TRBV19 with TRBJ2-7, with D perhaps being TRBD1 or TRBD2 (5 bases each). Germline values: CDR1 LNHDA, CDR2 SQIVND (reference sequence). V lost 7 bases and J 0 bases, leaving 13 bases between the germline ends. This CDR3 has 14 residues. The CDR3 region has the DNA TGTGCCAGTAAAGACGGGGCGAGCTCCTACGAGCAGTACTTC. Protein: CASKDGASSYEQYF. The complete variable domain, with remaining parts taken from reference TRBV19 and TRBJ2-7, reads DGGITQSPKYLFRKEGQNVTLSCEQNLNHDAMYWYRQDPGQGLRLIYYSQIVNDFQKGDIAEGYSVSREKKESFPLTVTSAQKNPTAFYLCASKDGASSYEQYFGPGTRLTVT.

This clonotype was recorded a few times. The gene calls are TRBV9 and TRBJ1-1; possibly TRBD1 for D (6 bases). V lost 4 bases, J lost 6 bases, and 16 bases lay in between. The CDR3 loop spans 14 amino acids. Germline-derived CDR1 and CDR2 are SGDLS and YYNGEE. The chain's CDR3 is CASSSGGGKAEAFF. DNA of the CDR3: TGTGCCAGCAGCTCCGGAGGGGGTAAGGCTGAAGCTTTCTTT.

The genes are TRBV7-8 and TRBJ2-7; 11 bases map to TRBD1. Germline CDR1 SGHVS, CDR2 FQNEAQ. The V segment lost 3 bases and the J segment 2 bases; nucleotides outside the gene matches: 9. This CDR3 is 17 amino acids long. CDR3 amino acids: CASSLGLGTGGTYEQYF. The CDR3 coding sequence is TGTGCCAGCAGCTTGGGTCTTGGGACAGGGGGAACCTACGAGCAGTACTTC.

This clonotype was counted only a few times. The chain has TRBV4-3 and TRBJ2-3; no clear D gene. This CDR3 has 14 residues. CDR1 and CDR2 from the germline V gene are LGHNA and YSLEER. V dropped 1 base and J dropped 2 bases, with 7 bases sitting between them. CDR3 DNA: TGCGCCAGCAGCCAAGCAGACCTCACAGATACGCAGTATTTT. Translating gives CASSQADLTDTQYF.

V is TRBV12-3 or TRBV12-4 and J is TRBJ2-7; 11 positions agree with TRBD2. This CDR3 has 16 residues. V was clipped by 8 bases and J by 1 base; unmatched bases: 10. CDR3: CASQLAGAPVSYEQYF. CDR3 in DNA: TGTGCCAGCCAACTAGCGGGAGCTCCGGTTTCCTACGAGCAGTACTTC.

This clonotype was picked up a small number of times. This chain links TRBV4-1 with TRBJ2-5; D is uncertain. V lost 0 bases, J lost 0 bases, and 2 bases lay in between. Per the germline V gene, CDR1 is MGHRA and CDR2 is YSYEKL. The CDR3 is 13 residues long. The CDR3 reads CASSQDNQETQYF. In DNA form, the CDR3 reads TGCGCCAGCAGCCAAGATAACCAAGAGACCCAGTACTTC.

The V gene is TRBV21-1, the J gene TRBJ2-5; the table's D call, TRBD2, was not checked against the DNA. TRBJ2-7 explains the end of the DNA better; the J call may be wrong. TRBV21-1 is designated a pseudogene. The CDR3 loop spans 15 amino acids. The CDR3 DNA sequence: TGTGCCAGCAGCGTTTCGCGGGAGGGGGTCTACGAGCAGTACTTC. This encodes CASSVSREGVYEQYF.